This entry is about one TCR beta chain. This specimen comes from a study of cytomegalovirus exposure and HLA in healthy donors. The primer mix had 60 Vbeta and 13 Jbeta primers. This table comes from immunoSEQ multiplex PCR, and its TCRdb copy is limited to in-frame clones, with some not included. Of 130,000 to 150,000 clones in the sample, approximately 80% were seen once. Material: PBMCs. This TCR was recovered from a woman between 18 and 29 years old in good health and CMV-seropositive.

The CDR3 protein is CASSLQDSFSGNTIYF. The CDR3 coding sequence is TGCGCCAGCAGCCTACAGGACAGCTTCTCTGGAAACACCATATATTTT. The rearrangement links TRBV4-1 to TRBJ1-3, with D possibly matching TRBD1 (6 bases). The germline V and J ends were trimmed by 4 bases and 0 bases, with 13 bases remaining between them. The CDR3 totals 16 residues. Germline CDR1 reads MGHRA; CDR2 reads YSYEKL.